This TCR beta chain is drawn from a study of radiotherapy plus CTLA-4 blockade in lung cancer. Study as a whole: Objective responses were recorded in about a sixth of patients, with disease control recorded in 25% to 35%. Study-wide results and limits: Together with interferon-beta, which increased in serum after radiation, early dynamic changes in blood T cell clones were reportedly the best predictors of response. TCR clones originating in tumors grew in number in blood after radiotherapy plus ipilimumab.

This clone was counted once. Its antigen is unidentified. Some clones are missing from TCRdb's copy, which holds only in-frame ones; the method was immunoSEQ multiplex PCR. Counted here are tens of thousands of clones, about 77% occurring once; the ten biggest clones make up 8.5% to 10%. The germline gives CDR1 MNHEY, CDR2 SVGAGI. V shed 7 bases and J shed 0 bases, with 10 bases lying between them. CDR3 length: 14 residues. Focal radiation was given together with CTLA-4 blockade (ipilimumab) to patients with chemo-refractory metastatic non-small-cell lung cancer. Sequenced material: peripheral blood, taken from a patient treated with radiotherapy plus ipilimumab. This rearrangement joins TRBV6-5 to TRBJ1-3; no clear D gene. The receptor's source is a human donor with non-small cell lung cancer who had stable disease on radiotherapy plus ipilimumab. DNA of the CDR3: TGTGCCAGCACGAGCACCATCTCTGGAAACACCATATATTTT. It specifies CASTSTISGNTIYF.